These 17 T cell receptor beta chains came from one sample sequenced in a study of blood T cell repertoires in COVID-19. Sequencing was performed with immunoSEQ multiplex PCR; in TCRdb, only in-frame clones are kept and a portion is missing. Of about 330,000 clones listed, over 70% are singletons. The source material was PBMCs or T cells enriched from blood (not recorded which). These receptors originate from a man between 25 and 39 years old who had recovered from COVID-19.

The chain is built from TRBV7-6 and TRBJ1-5; 11 bases fit TRBD1. Germline-derived CDR1 and CDR2 are SGHVS and FNYEAQ. V was pared by 5 bases and J by 3 bases, with 6 bases of the junction left unmatched. The CDR3 consists of 16 residues. CDR3 residues: CASSPGTGGLNQPQHF. CDR3 in DNA: TGTGCCAGCAGCCCCGGGACAGGGGGGCTCAATCAGCCCCAGCATTTT.

The J gene is TRBJ2-5, the V gene TRBV2; 8 bases fit TRBD1. Germline CDR1 reads SNHLY; CDR2 reads FYNNEI. The trim removed 8 bases at V and 5 bases at J, leaving 4 bases unmatched. The CDR3 runs 12 residues. The CDR3 nucleotides read TGTGCCAGCCTGGACAGGGCGGAGACCCAGTACTTC. Translation: CASLDRAETQYF.

The J gene is TRBJ2-5, the V gene TRBV29-1, with D tentatively TRBD1 (6 bases). This CDR3 is 12 amino acids long. V was pared by 8 bases and J by 5 bases, with 15 bases between. Per the germline V gene, CDR1 is SQVTM and CDR2 is ANQGSEA. The CDR3 reads CSQQTGYETQYF. CDR3 coding DNA: TGCAGCCAACAGACAGGCTATGAGACCCAGTACTTC.

The rearrangement links TRBV18 to TRBJ2-1, with 9 bases fitting TRBD2. Trimming removed 4 bases from V and 0 bases from J; junction bases left unmatched: 13. This CDR3 comprises 19 residues. From germline, CDR1 is KGHSH and CDR2 LQKENI. CDR3 in DNA: TGTGCCAGCTCACTACAAAGGCCGGGACTAGCTGGCTCCTACAATGAGCAGTTCTTC. Its translation is CASSLQRPGLAGSYNEQFF.

The J gene is TRBJ2-7, the V gene TRBV2; weak D call: TRBD2 (7 bases). The germline V and J ends were trimmed by 7 bases and 4 bases, with 17 bases remaining between them. From germline, CDR1 is SNHLY and CDR2 FYNNEI. This CDR3 is 14 amino acids long. The CDR3 DNA is TGTGCCAGCACCCGGGGGCGGGGGATTTACGAGCAGTACTTC. The encoded protein is CASTRGRGIYEQYF.

The chain has TRBV10-1 and TRBJ1-2; D uncertain. Trimming took off 6 bases at V and 4 bases at J, with 21 bases between the two ends. CDR3 length equals 16 residues. From germline, CDR1 is WNHNN and CDR2 SYGVQD (reference sequence). The CDR3 DNA reads TGCGCCAGCAGCCCGAACCCAGGCCGACCGCCCTATGGCTACACCTTC. It specifies CASSPNPGRPPYGYTF.

The chain uses TRBV15 and TRBJ2-7; 9 nucleotides align to TRBD1. Per germline, CDR1 LNHNV and CDR2 YYDKDF (reference sequence). The ends lost 5 bases at V and 5 bases at J; junction bases unmatched: 10. This CDR3 region has 15 residues. CDR3 amino acids: CATSSNNRGLDEQYF. The CDR3 DNA sequence: TGTGCCACCAGCTCAAATAACAGGGGGCTCGACGAGCAGTACTTC.

This rearrangement joins TRBV6-1 to TRBJ2-7, with D perhaps matching TRBD1 (5 bases). This CDR3 contains 13 residues. V was trimmed by 3 bases and J by 4 bases, leaving 10 bases between them. Germline V gives CDR1 MNHNS, CDR2 SASEGT. In nucleotides, the CDR3 is TGTGCCAGCAGTGATTCGGACAAATACGAGCAGTACTTC. Its protein is CASSDSDKYEQYF.

This chain uses TRBV7-2 with TRBJ2-7; TRBD1 aligns across 7 bases. CDR1 is SGHTA and CDR2 is FQGNSA in the germline V gene. This CDR3 comprises 16 residues. V lost 1 base, J lost 1 base, and 7 bases stayed unmatched. DNA of the CDR3: TGTGCCAGCAGCTTAGTTTCCTGGACAGGTTCCTACGAGCAGTACTTC. Amino acids: CASSLVSWTGSYEQYF.

The chain couples TRBV5-1 to TRBJ1-2; 7 positions match TRBD1. Trimming took 4 bases from V and 7 from J; bases not matched to a gene: 7. The CDR3 is made up of 13 amino acids. From germline, CDR1 is SGHRS and CDR2 YFSETQ. The CDR3 region is CASSPGTDSGYTF. The CDR3 DNA follows: TGCGCCAGCAGCCCGGGGACAGACTCTGGCTACACCTTC.

The rearrangement links TRBV6-1 to TRBJ1-2; TRBD1 matches at 7 bases. This CDR3 spans 14 amino acids. The trim removed 4 bases at V and 8 bases at J, leaving 10 bases unmatched. Germline assignment: CDR1 MNHNS and CDR2 SASEGT. The CDR3 sequence is CASSATGEVGGYTF. CDR3 DNA: TGTGCCAGCAGTGCTACAGGGGAGGTTGGGGGCTACACCTTC.

This clone was detected only once. V gene TRBV6-2 or TRBV6-3 combines with J gene TRBJ2-1; 8 positions match TRBD2. CDR1 and CDR2 from the germline V gene are MNHEY and SVGEGT. The junction had 7 bases not matched to a gene; V was cut back by 5 bases and J by 4 bases. This CDR3 is built from 15 residues. CDR3 coding DNA: TGTGCCAGCAGTGCGACGGGGGGGATTTACAATGAGCAGTTCTTC. Amino acids: CASSATGGIYNEQFF.

The V gene is TRBV13, the J gene TRBJ2-7, with TRBD2 identical over 9 bases. The ends lost 2 bases at V and 0 bases at J; junction bases unmatched: 5. Per germline, CDR1 PRHDT and CDR2 FYEKMQ (reference sequence). The CDR3 extends over 16 amino acids. Written as DNA, the CDR3 is TGTGCCAGCAGCTTATTTGCGGGGGGGTTCTCCTACGAGCAGTACTTC. The encoded protein is CASSLFAGGFSYEQYF.

The chain uses TRBV9 and TRBJ1-1; the D gene is possibly TRBD1 (5 bases). CDR3 length equals 17 residues. Between the trimmed V and J ends, which lost 0 bases and 1 base, there was a span of 16 bases. CDR1 and CDR2 from the germline V gene are SGDLS and YYNGEE. CDR3 region: CASSVDRKGPSNTEAFF. The CDR3 DNA follows: TGTGCCAGCAGCGTAGATCGGAAGGGGCCGTCGAACACTGAAGCTTTCTTT.

V is TRBV3-1 (or the pseudogene TRBV3-2) and J is TRBJ1-1; D gene unclear. CDR3 length: 15 amino acids. Germline CDR1 LGHDT, CDR2 YNNKEL (reference sequence). V shed 0 bases and J shed 1 base, with 9 bases lying between them. DNA of the CDR3: TGTGCCAGCAGCCAAGAGTGGGAGCCGAACACTGAAGCTTTCTTT. It translates to CASSQEWEPNTEAFF.

This rearrangement joins TRBV5-4 to TRBJ2-6, with 8 nucleotides matching TRBD1. The ends lost 3 bases at V and 0 bases at J; junction bases unmatched: 8. Germline V gives CDR1 SGHNT, CDR2 YYREEE (reference sequence). The length of the CDR3 is 18 residues. This chain's CDR3 is CASSYGQGPFSGANVLTF. In DNA form, the CDR3 reads TGTGCCAGCAGCTACGGACAGGGCCCGTTCTCTGGGGCCAACGTCCTGACTTTC.

The chain uses TRBV29-1 and TRBJ2-3; 9 bases align to TRBD1. The CDR3 extends over 13 amino acids. Germline V gene sequence: CDR1 SQVTM, CDR2 ANQGSEA. J gave up 2 bases and V 6 bases, and 3 bases lay outside the gene matches. The CDR3 DNA follows: TGCAGCGTCGGACAGGGGTCCACAGATACGCAGTATTTT. Protein product: CSVGQGSTDTQYF.